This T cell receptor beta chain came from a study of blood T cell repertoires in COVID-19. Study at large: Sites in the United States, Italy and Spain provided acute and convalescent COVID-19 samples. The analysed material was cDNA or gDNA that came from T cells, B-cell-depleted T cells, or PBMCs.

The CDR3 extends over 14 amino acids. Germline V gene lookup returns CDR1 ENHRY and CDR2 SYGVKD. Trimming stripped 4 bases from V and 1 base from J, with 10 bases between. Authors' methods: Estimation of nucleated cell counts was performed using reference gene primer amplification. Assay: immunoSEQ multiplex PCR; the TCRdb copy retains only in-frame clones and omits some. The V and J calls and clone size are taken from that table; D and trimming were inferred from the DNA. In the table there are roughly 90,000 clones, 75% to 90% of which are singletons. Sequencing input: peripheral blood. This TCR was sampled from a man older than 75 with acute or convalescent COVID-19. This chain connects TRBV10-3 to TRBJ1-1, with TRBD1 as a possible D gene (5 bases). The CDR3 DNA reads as TGTGCCATCAGTGGGGGCACAGCGAACACTGAAGCTTTCTTT. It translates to CAISGGTANTEAFF.